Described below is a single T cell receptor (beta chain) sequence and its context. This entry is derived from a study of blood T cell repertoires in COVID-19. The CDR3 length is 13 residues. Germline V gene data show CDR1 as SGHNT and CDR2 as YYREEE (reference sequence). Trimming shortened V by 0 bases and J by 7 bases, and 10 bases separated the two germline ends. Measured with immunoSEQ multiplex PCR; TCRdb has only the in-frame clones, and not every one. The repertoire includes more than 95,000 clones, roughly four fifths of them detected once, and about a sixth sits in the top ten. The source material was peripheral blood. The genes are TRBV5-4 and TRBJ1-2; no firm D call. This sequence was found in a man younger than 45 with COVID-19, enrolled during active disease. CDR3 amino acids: CASSLGLTGGYTF. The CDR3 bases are TGTGCCAGCAGCTTGGGCCTAACGGGTGGCTACACCTTC.